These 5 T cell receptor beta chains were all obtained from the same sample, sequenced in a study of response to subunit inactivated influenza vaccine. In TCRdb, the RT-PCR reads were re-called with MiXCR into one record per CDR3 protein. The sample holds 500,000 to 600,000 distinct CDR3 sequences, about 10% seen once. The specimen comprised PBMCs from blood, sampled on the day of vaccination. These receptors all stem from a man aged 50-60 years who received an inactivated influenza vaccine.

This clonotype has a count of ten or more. The DNA for the CDR3 is TGTGCCAGCAGCTTGGTCCGGCTAGCCTACTCAGATACGCAGTATTTT. This sequence encodes CASSLVRLAYSDTQYF. The chain joins TRBV5-6 to TRBJ2-3, with D tentatively TRBD2 (5 bases). The CDR3 is 16 residues long. V lost 0 bases and J 4 bases, leaving 15 bases between the germline ends. Germline V gene data show CDR1 as SGHDT and CDR2 as YYEEEE.

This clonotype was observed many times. The CDR3 reads CAWSVAVNTEAFF. DNA for the CDR3: TGTGCCTGGAGTGTTGCGGTGAACACTGAAGCTTTCTTT. The rearrangement uses TRBV30 and TRBJ1-1; D is unclear. The CDR3 is 13 residues long. Trimming took 0 bases from V and 0 from J, leaving 5 bases between them. Germline loops: CDR1 GTSNPN, CDR2 SVGIG (reference sequence). Full variable domain (missing parts from reference TRBV30 and TRBJ1-1): SQTIHQWPATLVQPVGSPLSLECTVEGTSNPNLYWYRQAAGRGLQLLFYSVGIGQISSEVPQNLSASRPQDRQFILSSKKLLLSDSGFYLCAWSVAVNTEAFFGQGTRLTVV.

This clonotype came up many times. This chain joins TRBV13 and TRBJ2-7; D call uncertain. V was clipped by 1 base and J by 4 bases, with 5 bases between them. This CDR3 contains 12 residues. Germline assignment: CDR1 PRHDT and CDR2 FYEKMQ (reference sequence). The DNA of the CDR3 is TGTGCCAGCAGCTTAGCGCGGTACGAGCAGTACTTC. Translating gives CASSLARYEQYF.

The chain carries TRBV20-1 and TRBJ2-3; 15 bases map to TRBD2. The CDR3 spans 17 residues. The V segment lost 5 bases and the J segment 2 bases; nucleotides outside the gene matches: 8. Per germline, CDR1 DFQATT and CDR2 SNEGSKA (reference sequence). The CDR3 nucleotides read TGCAGTGCTCCGACCGGGACTAGCGGGAGGTCCACAGATACGCAGTATTTT. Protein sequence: CSAPTGTSGRSTDTQYF.

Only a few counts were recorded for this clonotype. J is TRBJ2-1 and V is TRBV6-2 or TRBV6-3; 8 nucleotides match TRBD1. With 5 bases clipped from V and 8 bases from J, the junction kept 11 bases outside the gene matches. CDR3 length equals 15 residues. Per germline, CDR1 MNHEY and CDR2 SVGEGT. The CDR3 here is CASSLNRGASDEQFF. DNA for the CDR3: TGTGCCAGCAGTCTCAACAGGGGGGCCTCCGATGAGCAGTTCTTC.